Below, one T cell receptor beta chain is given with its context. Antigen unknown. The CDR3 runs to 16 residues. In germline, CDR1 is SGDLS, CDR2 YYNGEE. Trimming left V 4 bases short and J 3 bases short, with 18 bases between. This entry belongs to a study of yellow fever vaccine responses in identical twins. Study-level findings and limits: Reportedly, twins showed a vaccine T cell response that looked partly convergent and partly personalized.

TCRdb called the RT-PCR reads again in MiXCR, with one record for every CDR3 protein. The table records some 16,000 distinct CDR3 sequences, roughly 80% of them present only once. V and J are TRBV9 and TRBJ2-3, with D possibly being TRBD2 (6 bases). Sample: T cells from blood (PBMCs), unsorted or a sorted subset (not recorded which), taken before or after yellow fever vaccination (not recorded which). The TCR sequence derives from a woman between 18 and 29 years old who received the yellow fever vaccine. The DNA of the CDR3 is TGTGCCAGCAGCCCTCGACTACGGGCGGGGACAGATACGCAGTATTTT. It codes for CASSPRLRAGTDTQYF.